This T cell receptor (beta chain) emerged from a study of T cell repertoires in cytomegalovirus infection. This CDR3 is built from 13 residues. Trimming shortened V by 5 bases and J by 13 bases, and 20 bases separated the two germline ends. Germline lookup yields CDR1 SNHLY and CDR2 FYNNEI. Via MiXCR, TCRdb re-called the reads, giving one row per CDR3 protein. Seen here are about 100,000 distinct CDR3 sequences, approximately 30% observed once, and the top ten hold over 60%. Details on this clonotype: Its antigen is unknown.

The rearrangement joins TRBV2 to TRBJ1-2; D is unclear. This TCR derives from a human donor in good health (CMV status not recorded). Some clones in this sample may be carry-over from other donors' samples. The sequencing used CD8+ T cells from cultured PBMCs, collected from culture after CMV antigen stimulation. CDR3 in DNA: TGTGCCAGCAGTCCAAGGGCCTACCTTGGTAGCACCTTC. Translating gives CASSPRAYLGSTF.